This note documents a single T cell receptor (beta chain) sequence. Germline CDR1 is SGHVS and CDR2 is FQNEAQ. The length of the CDR3 is 13 residues. Trimming removed 3 bases from V and 3 bases from J; junction bases left unmatched: 0. These data belong to a study of blood T cell repertoires in COVID-19. Study background: Researchers got acute and convalescent COVID-19 samples from the United States, Italy and Spain. In each case, the material was cDNA or gDNA derived from T cells, B-cell-depleted T cells, or PBMCs.

As handled by the study authors: Quantification of nucleated cells was approximated via reference gene primer amplification. TCRdb's table, derived via immunoSEQ multiplex PCR, lists solely in-frame clones and lacks some. That table is the source of V, J and clone size, and D and trimming were worked out from the DNA. The top ten hold just over 2.5% of the sample, which has fewer than 250,000 clones, less than 90% seen once. V is TRBV7-8 and J is TRBJ2-5; 8 nucleotides line up with TRBD2. The sequence came from a woman in her seventies with active or convalescent COVID-19. The sequencing input was peripheral blood. In DNA, the CDR3 is TGTGCCAGCAGCTTCGGGGGGGAAGAGACCCAGTACTTC. Translated, it gives CASSFGGEETQYF.